This T cell receptor (beta chain) was sequenced in a study of chemoradiotherapy in HPV16-positive cancers. On the study more broadly: A couple of HPV16-positive patients' cells yielded candidate HPV-specific clones and common motifs.

Only in-frame clones appear in the TCRdb table, and some are missing; sequencing was by immunoSEQ multiplex PCR. In the table there are about 32,000 clones, over 75% of which are singletons. Germline V gives CDR1 SGHNT, CDR2 YYREEE (reference sequence). V was clipped by 0 bases and J by 2 bases; unmatched bases: 3. The length of the CDR3 is 15 residues. Concerning this clone: What it recognizes is unknown.

Overall study results and limits: During treatment, candidate HPV-specific clones and E7-related motifs expanded in tumor.

The receptor's source is a human donor with HPV-associated anogenital cancer. The sample consisted of blood, taken from a patient who underwent chemoradiotherapy. This sequence joins TRBV5-4 and TRBJ2-3; 7 bases fit TRBD2. CDR3 DNA sequence: TGTGCCAGCAGCTTGGGGCGGGGGTCCACAGATACGCAGTATTTT. It translates to CASSLGRGSTDTQYF.